This TCR beta chain was profiled in a study of immune heterogeneity within non-small cell lung tumors. Study-level findings and limits: Multiple tumor sites within a patient showed recurrence of identical dominant CDR3 beta clonotypes; site-unique high-frequency clones were present as well.

V was clipped by 4 bases and J by 0 bases, with 15 bases between them. Germline lookup yields CDR1 SNHLY and CDR2 FYNNEI. The CDR3 has 16 amino acids. Per sample, about 600 ng of bulk tumor genomic DNA was the template used. The authors collected several far-apart biopsies from each primary tumor during surgery. Patients with untreated, newly diagnosed non-small cell lung cancer underwent curative surgery. Multiplex PCR was performed with 32 V and 13 J primers, and it amplified TCR beta CDR3. A single record per CDR3 protein comes from TCRdb applying MiXCR to the multiplex PCR reads. In the table there are fewer than 25,000 distinct CDR3 sequences, about 25% of which are singletons. This clonotype is medium-sized by share. The target antigen is unknown.

This TCR was recovered from a middle-aged man with non-small cell lung cancer. The sample consisted of lung tumor tissue. The V gene is TRBV2, the J gene TRBJ1-2; D not certain. The CDR3 nucleotides are TGTGCCAGCAGTGTTGAGATAGTGGATCCTAACTATGGCTACACCTTC. This codes for CASSVEIVDPNYGYTF.